These 8 T cell receptor beta chains were sequenced from one sample in a study of T cell responses to AZD1222 COVID-19 vaccine. Measured with immunoSEQ multiplex PCR; TCRdb has only the in-frame clones, and not every one. Counted here are about 180,000 clones, just over 90% occurring once; the ten biggest clones make up less than 3%. Material: peripheral blood, obtained on day 0 of AZD1222 vaccination. The receptors here all came from an adult in good health.

The rearrangement joins TRBV5-1 to TRBJ1-2; D not resolved. The CDR3 runs 12 residues. V was cut by 9 bases and J by 5 bases, with 14 bases left in between. CDR1 is SGHRS, CDR2 YFSETQ, per germline. CDR3: CATTKGGYGYTF. The CDR3 DNA follows: TGCGCCACCACGAAGGGTGGGTATGGCTACACCTTC.

The chain employs TRBV20-1 and TRBJ1-6; TRBD1 might be the D (5 bases). Trimming removed 3 bases at V and 7 bases at J, with 13 bases between. The germline CDR1 and CDR2 sequences are DFQATT and SNEGSKA (reference sequence). The CDR3 sequence is 14 residues long. The CDR3: CSASAGPTNSPLHF. The CDR3 DNA sequence: TGCAGTGCTAGTGCGGGGCCGACGAATTCACCCCTCCACTTT.

The rearrangement joins TRBV19 to TRBJ2-6; the match to TRBD1 covers 9 bases. Unmatched junction bases numbered 7, after V lost 6 bases and J lost 1 base. The V gene's germline CDR1 is LNHDA and CDR2 SQIVND (reference sequence). The CDR3 sequence is 17 residues long. Written as DNA, the CDR3 is TGTGCCAGTAGATATCTGGGACAGGGTTCTGGGGCCAACGTCCTGACTTTC. This translates into CASRYLGQGSGANVLTF.

V gene TRBV3-1 (or the pseudogene TRBV3-2) combines with J gene TRBJ1-5; no clear D gene. CDR3 length equals 13 residues. V lost 1 base and J 4 bases, leaving 5 bases between the germline ends. Looked up from germline, CDR1 is LGHDT and CDR2 is YNNKEL (reference sequence). CDR3 bases: TGTGCCAGCAGCCAAGTCCAAAATCAGCCCCAGCATTTT. Translated, it gives CASSQVQNQPQHF.

The chain links TRBV7-9 to TRBJ2-7; a possible D gene is TRBD2 (6 bases). Germline V CDR1 and CDR2: SEHNR, FQNEAQ (reference sequence). The CDR3 extends over 12 amino acids. V was trimmed by 10 bases and J by 7 bases, leaving 17 bases between them. The CDR3 is CATEGLAKEQYF. DNA for the CDR3: TGTGCCACTGAGGGACTGGCTAAGGAGCAGTACTTC. Looking up the rest from reference TRBV7-9 and TRBJ2-7 gives the full variable domain: DTGVSQNPRHKITKRGQNVTFRCDPISEHNRLYWYRQTLGQGPEFLTYFQNEAQLEKSRLLSDRFSAERPKGSFSTLEIQRTEQGDSAMYLCATEGLAKEQYFGPGTRLTVT.

The chain uses TRBV11-3 and TRBJ2-2; D uncertain. Deletions cut 0 bases from V and 7 bases from J, with 12 bases between. Looked up from germline, CDR1 is SGHNT and CDR2 is YENEEA. CDR3 size: 15 residues. The CDR3 bases are TGTGCCAGCAGCTTAGAGCCCCTAGTTGGCGGGGAGCTGTTTTTT. The encoded protein is CASSLEPLVGGELFF.

The rearrangement links TRBV5-6 to TRBJ1-5; a possible D gene is TRBD1 (6 bases). The CDR3 spans 14 residues. From germline, CDR1 is SGHDT and CDR2 YYEEEE. V lost 3 bases, J lost 5 bases, and 12 bases lay in between. CDR3: CASSSGNRDQPQHF. The CDR3 bases are TGTGCCAGCAGCTCCGGGAACAGGGATCAGCCCCAGCATTTT.

The chain is built from TRBV5-1 and TRBJ1-1; tentative D call: TRBD1 (6 bases). There are 14 residues in the CDR3. Germline V gives CDR1 SGHRS, CDR2 YFSETQ. The V end was cut by 3 bases, the J end by 5 bases, with 14 bases between. The CDR3: CASSWAPTGTEAFF. The CDR3 DNA follows: TGCGCCAGCAGCTGGGCCCCTACAGGGACTGAAGCTTTCTTT.